This TCR beta chain emerged from a study of OX40 agonist ivuxolimab in advanced cancers. Study background: Participants could have had prior anti-PD-1, anti-PD-L1 or anti-CTLA-4 therapy, and roughly 39% had some.

Sequencing was performed with immunoSEQ multiplex PCR; in TCRdb, only in-frame clones are kept and a portion is missing. The sample contains approximately 84,000 clones, 80% to 90% of which appear only once. Germline assignment: CDR1 LNHDA and CDR2 SQIVND (reference sequence). The CDR3 has 16 amino acids. The V and J ends lost 0 bases and 0 bases respectively, with 9 bases between them. Enrollment shut out patients with autoimmune disease history or systemic immunosuppression. Points from the study as a whole: Normalized T-cell clonal expansion was also low in some nonresponders.

This clone was recorded a few times. Its antigen is unidentified. Sequenced material: CD4+ or CD8+ T cells sorted from blood, taken in a trial of the OX40 agonist ivuxolimab. V and J are TRBV19 and TRBJ1-5; perhaps TRBD1 as D (6 bases). This clonotype was sampled from an adult with an advanced solid tumor such as melanoma, head and neck, liver or kidney cancer. The CDR3 bases are TGTGCCAGTAGTATAGAAGGGGGAGGTAGCAATCAGCCCCAGCATTTT. Its protein is CASSIEGGGSNQPQHF.